The clone carrying this T cell receptor beta chain was detected a few times. The antigen remains undetermined. CD4+ cells underwent separation, giving CD45RA+ naive and CD45RA-negative memory subsets. Authors' data handling: Filtering of immunoSEQ junctional sequences could not match full-length read filtering. Repertoires were generated with immunoSEQ multiplex PCR, while TCRdb's copy carries only in-frame clones and drops some. V and J calls plus clone size are reproduced from that table; the DNA served to infer D and trimming. The sample records a few hundred thousand clones, approximately 70% being singletons. These data belong to a study of shared clonotypes between healthy human individuals. Study in general: Donors, aged 18 to 49, were a couple of women and three men. Findings and caveats of the study: Between a handful of donors, naive CD4 clonotypes were shared at a level of about 5%.

Looked up from germline, CDR1 is SEHNR and CDR2 is FQNEAQ (reference sequence). V shed 0 bases, J shed 2 bases, and the junction held 2 bases outside the gene matches. CDR3 length equals 15 residues. Material: memory CD4+ T cells sorted from blood. Documented subset: CD45RA-negative fraction. The receptor was isolated from a man aged 25-45 years in good health. The V and J genes are TRBV7-9 and TRBJ2-7; 9 bases agree with TRBD1. CDR3 loop: CASSLAGTGPYEQYF. The CDR3 DNA reads as TGTGCCAGCAGCTTAGCAGGGACAGGGCCCTACGAGCAGTACTTC.